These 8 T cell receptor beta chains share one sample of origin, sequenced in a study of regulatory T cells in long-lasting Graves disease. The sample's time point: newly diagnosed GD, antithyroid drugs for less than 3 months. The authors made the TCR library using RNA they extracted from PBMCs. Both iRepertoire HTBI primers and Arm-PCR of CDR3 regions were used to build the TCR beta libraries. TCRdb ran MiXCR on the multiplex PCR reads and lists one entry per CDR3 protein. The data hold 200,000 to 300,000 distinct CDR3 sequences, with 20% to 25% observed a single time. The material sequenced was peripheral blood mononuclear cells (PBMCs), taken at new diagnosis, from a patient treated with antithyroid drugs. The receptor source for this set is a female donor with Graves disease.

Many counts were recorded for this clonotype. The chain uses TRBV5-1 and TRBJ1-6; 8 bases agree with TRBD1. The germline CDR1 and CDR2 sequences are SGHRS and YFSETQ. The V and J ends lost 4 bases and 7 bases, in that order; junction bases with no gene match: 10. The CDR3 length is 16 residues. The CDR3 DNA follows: TGCGCCAGCAGCCAAGGGACGACAGGGGCCAATTCACCCCTCCACTTT. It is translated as CASSQGTTGANSPLHF.

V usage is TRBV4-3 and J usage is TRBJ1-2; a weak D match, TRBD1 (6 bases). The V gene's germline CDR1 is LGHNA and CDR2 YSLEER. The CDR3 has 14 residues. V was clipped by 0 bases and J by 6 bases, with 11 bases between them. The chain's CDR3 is CASSQDFQGHGYTF. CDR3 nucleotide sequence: TGCGCCAGCAGCCAAGATTTCCAGGGGCATGGCTACACCTTC.

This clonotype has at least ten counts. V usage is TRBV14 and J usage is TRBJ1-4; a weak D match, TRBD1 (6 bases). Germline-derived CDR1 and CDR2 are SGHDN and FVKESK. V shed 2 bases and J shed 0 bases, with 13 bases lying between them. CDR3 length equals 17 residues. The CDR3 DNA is TGTGCCAGCAGCCAATGGACAGCAATTGCAACTAATGAAAAACTGTTTTTT. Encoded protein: CASSQWTAIATNEKLFF.

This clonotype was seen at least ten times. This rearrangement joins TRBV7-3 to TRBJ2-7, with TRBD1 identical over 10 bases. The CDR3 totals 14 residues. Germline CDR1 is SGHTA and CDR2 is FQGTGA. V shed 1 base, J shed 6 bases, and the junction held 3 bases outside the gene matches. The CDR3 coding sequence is TGTGCCAGCAGCTTAAAGGGACAGGGGTCCGAGCAGTACTTC. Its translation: CASSLKGQGSEQYF.

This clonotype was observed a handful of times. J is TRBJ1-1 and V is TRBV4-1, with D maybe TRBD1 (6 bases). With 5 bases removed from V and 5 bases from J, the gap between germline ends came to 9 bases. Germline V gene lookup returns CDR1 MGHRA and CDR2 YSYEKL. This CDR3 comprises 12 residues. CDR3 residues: CASSKQGTEAFF. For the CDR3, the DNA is TGCGCCAGCAGCAAACAGGGAACTGAAGCTTTCTTT.

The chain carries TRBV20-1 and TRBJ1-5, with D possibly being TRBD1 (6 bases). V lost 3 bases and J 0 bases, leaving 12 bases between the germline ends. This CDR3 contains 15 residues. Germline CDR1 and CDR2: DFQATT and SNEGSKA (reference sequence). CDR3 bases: TGCAGTGCTAGCCGGGGGGGCTATAGCAATCAGCCCCAGCATTTT. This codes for CSASRGGYSNQPQHF.

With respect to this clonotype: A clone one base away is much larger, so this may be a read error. CDR3 sequence (DNA): TGTGCCAGCAGTCGAGATACAGGGGCGCGAGGAGCTGAAGCTTTCTTT. This sequence encodes CASSRDTGARGAEAFF. V gene TRBV6-2 or TRBV6-3 combines with J gene TRBJ1-1; 7 nucleotides line up with TRBD1. Germline CDR1 MNHEY, CDR2 SVGEGT. V was pared by 5 bases and J by 6 bases, with 15 bases of the junction left unmatched. This CDR3 comprises 16 residues.

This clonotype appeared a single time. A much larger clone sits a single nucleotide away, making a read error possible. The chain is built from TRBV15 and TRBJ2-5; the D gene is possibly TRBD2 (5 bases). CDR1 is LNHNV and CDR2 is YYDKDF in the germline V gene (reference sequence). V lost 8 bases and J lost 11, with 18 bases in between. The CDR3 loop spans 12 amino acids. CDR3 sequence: CATSDPGWEQYF. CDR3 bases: TGTGCCACCTCGGACCCGGGATGGGAGCAGTACTTC.